The 31 T cell receptor beta chains given below trace back to one sample, sequenced in a study of OX40 agonist ivuxolimab in advanced cancers. Library preparation employed the immunoSEQ multiplex PCR assay. What TCRdb holds here is the immuneACCESS table cut down to in-frame rearrangements. Part of the clones is not present; checked against another copy, under half of the missing clones reflect an unresolved V gene, and the others are unexplained. The sample table holds approximately 65,000 clones, of which roughly 85% were seen once. About a tenth of the sample belongs to the ten largest clones. The source material was CD4+ or CD8+ T cells sorted from blood, sampled in a trial of the OX40 agonist ivuxolimab. The receptors were gathered from an adult with an advanced solid tumor such as melanoma, head and neck, liver or kidney cancer.

Only a few counts were recorded for this clone. The rearrangement uses TRBV30 and TRBJ1-2; TRBD1 matches 9 bases. V dropped 0 bases and J dropped 4; count of bases not matched to a gene: 0. The length of the CDR3 is 13 residues. Germline-derived CDR1 and CDR2 are GTSNPN and SVGIG (reference sequence). CDR3 sequence reads: CAWSVDRGYGYTF. DNA for the CDR3: TGTGCCTGGAGTGTGGACAGGGGCTATGGCTACACCTTC.

The CDR3 loop is CASKYSGTTSYEQYF. The CDR3 nucleotides read TGTGCCAGCAAATACTCCGGGACTACGTCCTACGAGCAGTACTTC. J is TRBJ2-7 and V is TRBV2; 7 bases align to TRBD2. Per germline, CDR1 SNHLY and CDR2 FYNNEI. CDR3 length: 15 residues. After removal of 7 bases from V and 1 base from J, the junction contained 10 bases not matched to a gene.

The gene calls are TRBV20-1 and TRBJ2-5, with D uncertain. The DNA end favors TRBJ2-7, so the J call may be wrong. In germline, CDR1 is DFQATT, CDR2 SNEGSKA (reference sequence). The CDR3 is 10 amino acids. CDR3 residues: CSGASYEQYF. The CDR3 coding sequence is TGCAGTGGGGCTTCCTACGAGCAGTACTTC.

The genes are TRBV6-4 and TRBJ2-6; D not resolved. Trimming removed 6 bases at V and 1 base at J, with 4 bases between. Germline CDR1 reads MRHNA; CDR2 reads SNTAGT. The CDR3 spans 13 residues. The CDR3 region is CASRGSGANVLTF. The CDR3 DNA reads TGTGCCAGCAGGGGTTCTGGGGCCAACGTCCTGACTTTC.

The V and J genes are TRBV7-9 and TRBJ2-3, with a weak D call TRBD1 (6 bases). The CDR3 totals 16 residues. Looked up from germline, CDR1 is SEHNR and CDR2 is FQNEAQ (reference sequence). V shed 5 bases and J shed 4 bases, with 19 bases lying between them. The CDR3 loop is CASSQRDTLGADTQYF. CDR3 DNA: TGTGCCAGCAGCCAAAGGGACACACTCGGAGCAGATACGCAGTATTTT. Variable domain in full (rest from reference TRBV7-9 and TRBJ2-3): DTGVSQNPRHKITKRGQNVTFRCDPISEHNRLYWYRQTLGQGPEFLTYFQNEAQLEKSRLLSDRFSAERPKGSFSTLEIQRTEQGDSAMYLCASSQRDTLGADTQYFGPGTRLTVL.

The rearrangement links TRBV2 to TRBJ2-5, with a tentative D call TRBD2 (5 bases). Trimming removed 10 bases from V and 4 bases from J, with 22 bases in between. The CDR3 consists of 15 residues. Germline CDR1 and CDR2: SNHLY and FYNNEI. CDR3 sequence reads: CATPNLDEGGETQYF. DNA of the CDR3: TGTGCCACCCCGAACCTAGACGAGGGTGGAGAGACCCAGTACTTC.

This chain links TRBV4-2 with TRBJ2-4; D remains unclear. CDR1 and CDR2 (germline): LGHNA, YNFKEQ. The V and J ends lost 0 bases and 8 bases respectively, with 14 bases between them. This CDR3 region has 15 residues. In DNA, the CDR3 is TGTGCCAGCAGCCAAGATCTGTCGGGCGAGGACATTCAGTACTTC. It encodes CASSQDLSGEDIQYF.

In this sample, this clone turned up once. This chain uses TRBV21-1 with TRBJ2-7. TRBV21-1 is a recognized pseudogene. The CDR3 is made up of 13 amino acids. CDR3 nucleotides: TGTGCCAGCAGCAAAGGTCCTGGGGACGAGCAGTACGTC. Amino acids: CASSKGPGDEQYV.

This rearrangement joins TRBV28 to TRBJ2-1, with 8 bases lining up with TRBD2. J lost 0 bases, V lost 4 bases, and 2 bases had no gene match. Germline V gene lookup returns CDR1 MDHEN and CDR2 SYDVKM. CDR3 length: 15 amino acids. The DNA of the CDR3 is TGTGCCAGCAGTTGGGGGACTAGCTCCTACAATGAGCAGTTCTTC. Amino acids: CASSWGTSSYNEQFF.

The chain combines TRBV28 with TRBJ1-5, with D hard to call. The V and J ends lost 5 bases and 0 bases respectively, with 5 bases between them. CDR1 MDHEN and CDR2 SYDVKM come from the germline V gene. The CDR3 covers 13 residues. The CDR3 loop is CASSRISNQPQHF. CDR3 in DNA: TGTGCCAGCAGTCGAATTAGCAATCAGCCCCAGCATTTT.

This clone was counted between two and nine times. A far bigger clonotype differs at one base, so this is likely a read error. V is TRBV5-1 and J is TRBJ2-7, with 7 bases aligning to TRBD1. In germline, CDR1 is SGHRS, CDR2 YFSETQ. V trimming: 0 bases; J trimming: 3 bases; junction bases outside the gene matches: 9. This CDR3 spans 16 amino acids. CDR3 sequence: CASSLEPGGDGYEQYF. The DNA of the CDR3 is TGCGCCAGCAGCTTGGAACCAGGGGGTGATGGCTACGAGCAGTACTTC.

The sample holds many counts of this clone. V gene TRBV30 combines with J gene TRBJ1-1; maybe TRBD1 (5 bases). The germline CDR1 and CDR2 sequences are GTSNPN and SVGIG (reference sequence). This CDR3 contains 14 residues. Trimming shortened V by 2 bases and J by 3 bases, and 13 bases separated the two germline ends. The CDR3 nucleotides are TGTGCCTGGAGTCGGGGGGGAATGGACACTGAAGCTTTCTTT. Protein sequence: CAWSRGGMDTEAFF.

This clone was detected only a few times. The J gene is TRBJ2-5, the V gene TRBV18, with 10 bases matching TRBD2. The germline CDR1 and CDR2 sequences are KGHSH and LQKENI. Trimming at V came to 2 bases and at J to 3 bases, leaving 3 bases not matched to a gene. This CDR3 region has 15 residues. The CDR3 bases are TGTGCCAGCTCACCAAGCCTAGCGGGAGAAGAGACCCAGTACTTC. It codes for CASSPSLAGEETQYF.

The genes are TRBV7-3 and TRBJ1-1; D is unresolved. The ends were cut back, 3 bases at V and 3 bases at J, with 8 bases in the middle. Germline-derived CDR1 and CDR2 are SGHTA and FQGTGA. This CDR3 is built from 13 residues. CDR3 protein: CASSFQDYTEAFF. The DNA for the CDR3 is TGTGCCAGCAGCTTTCAGGACTACACTGAAGCTTTCTTT.

This clone has just one count. This chain joins TRBV5-1 and TRBJ1-5, with D possibly being TRBD1 (5 bases). This CDR3 has 12 residues. Germline CDR1 is SGHRS and CDR2 is YFSETQ. Deletions cut 4 bases from V and 9 bases from J, with 11 bases between. The CDR3 coding sequence is TGCGCCAGCAGCGAACAGGTACGGCCCCAGCATTTT. Its translation: CASSEQVRPQHF.

This clone was seen a handful of times. The chain has TRBV25-1 and TRBJ1-2; 8 bases match TRBD1. Looked up from germline, CDR1 is MGHDK and CDR2 is SYGVNS. V shed 3 bases and J 8 bases; nucleotides not matched to a gene: 5. There are 13 residues in the CDR3. This CDR3 is CASSDSRTGGYTF. DNA for the CDR3: TGTGCCAGCAGTGATTCCAGGACAGGGGGCTACACCTTC.

The chain is built from TRBV27 and TRBJ2-7, with 11 positions matching TRBD1. Germline V gene data show CDR1 as MNHEY and CDR2 as SMNVEV (reference sequence). After removal of 5 bases from V and 3 bases from J, the junction contained 3 bases not matched to a gene. This CDR3 comprises 14 residues. The CDR3 protein is CASSPGTGGYEQYF. The CDR3, as DNA: TGTGCCAGCAGTCCTGGGACAGGGGGCTACGAGCAGTACTTC.

The sample holds a few counts of this clone. The V call is TRBV7-2, the J call TRBJ2-5; 7 bases align to TRBD1. Germline loops: CDR1 SGHTA, CDR2 FQGNSA. The CDR3 runs to 17 residues. V gave up 4 bases and J gave up 0 bases; unmatched junction bases: 11. The CDR3 bases are TGTGCCAGCAGCTACCCCCCCACAGGGGCCTACCAAGAGACCCAGTACTTC. It codes for CASSYPPTGAYQETQYF.

CDR3 coding DNA: TGTGCCAGCAGCTTGGTCCCAAGAGGTGAAAAACTGTTTTTT. Its protein product is CASSLVPRGEKLFF. J is TRBJ1-4 and V is TRBV5-4; D is undetermined. The V and J ends lost 0 bases and 7 bases respectively, with 10 bases between them. CDR1 and CDR2 (germline): SGHNT, YYREEE (reference sequence). CDR3 length: 14 amino acids.

The genes are TRBV5-6 and TRBJ2-1; 12 bases align to TRBD2. CDR1 is SGHDT, CDR2 YYEEEE, per germline. This CDR3 is built from 17 residues. V shed 2 bases, J shed 5 bases, and the junction held 8 bases outside the gene matches. The CDR3 DNA sequence: TGTGCCAGCAGCTTCGGGCTAGCGGGAGGGGGTAACAATGAGCAGTTCTTC. It yields the protein CASSFGLAGGGNNEQFF.

This clone was observed once. The rearrangement uses TRBV7-2 and TRBJ2-3, with 11 positions matching TRBD1. The CDR3 loop spans 17 amino acids. The J segment lost 2 bases and the V segment lost 5 bases, leaving 9 bases of the junction unmatched. CDR1 is SGHTA, CDR2 FQGNSA, per germline. CDR3 coding DNA: TGTGCCAGCAGCCTAGGGACAGGGGGTATCCTCACAGATACGCAGTATTTT. This encodes CASSLGTGGILTDTQYF.

The chain combines TRBV6-6 with TRBJ1-5, with TRBD1 as a possible D gene (5 bases). Germline assignment: CDR1 MNHNY and CDR2 SVGAGI (reference sequence). The CDR3 sequence is 14 residues long. The germline V and J ends were trimmed by 3 bases and 5 bases, with 11 bases remaining between them. The CDR3, as DNA: TGTGCCAGCAGTTATCAGGGACCCCATCAGCCCCAGCATTTT. It is translated as CASSYQGPHQPQHF.

The V call is TRBV7-2, the J call TRBJ1-4; TRBD1 might be the D (5 bases). Trimming took 6 bases from V and 0 from J, leaving 11 bases between them. The CDR3 runs to 15 residues. Germline V gene lookup returns CDR1 SGHTA and CDR2 FQGNSA. CDR3 in amino acids: CASRPGQSTNEKLFF. The CDR3 region has the DNA TGTGCCAGCAGACCCGGACAATCAACTAATGAAAAACTGTTTTTT.

The count of this clone is one. V is TRBV5-4 and J is TRBJ2-7, with TRBD2 identical over 9 bases. This CDR3 is built from 16 residues. The germline V gene encodes CDR1 SGHNT and CDR2 YYREEE (reference sequence). J gave up 0 bases and V 2 bases, and 6 bases lay outside the gene matches. The CDR3 protein is CASSFGLAGNSYEQYF. The CDR3 nucleotides read TGTGCCAGCAGCTTCGGCCTAGCGGGAAACTCCTACGAGCAGTACTTC.

CDR3 nucleotide sequence: TGTGCCAGCAGTGTTGACAGGGGGAGGTCAAACGTCCTGACTTTC. Amino acid sequence: CASSVDRGRSNVLTF. This chain links TRBV2 with TRBJ2-6; the match to TRBD1 covers 9 bases. CDR1 SNHLY and CDR2 FYNNEI come from the germline V gene. The CDR3 length is 15 residues. With 4 bases clipped from V and 10 bases from J, the junction kept 8 bases outside the gene matches.

V and J are TRBV30 and TRBJ2-4; D perhaps matches TRBD2 (6 bases). This CDR3 is 13 amino acids long. Germline V gene data show CDR1 as GTSNPN and CDR2 as SVGIG (reference sequence). The V gene lost 4 bases and the J gene lost 8 bases, with 15 bases spanning the gap. The CDR3 is CAWNIGSRDIQYF. CDR3 DNA: TGTGCCTGGAATATCGGGAGTAGGGACATTCAGTACTTC.

The V gene is TRBV5-1, the J gene TRBJ2-7; 7 bases map to TRBD2. This CDR3 comprises 14 residues. From germline, CDR1 is SGHRS and CDR2 YFSETQ. V dropped 0 bases and J dropped 3; count of bases not matched to a gene: 3. CDR3 protein: CASSLAAGVYEQYF. CDR3 sequence (DNA): TGCGCCAGCAGCTTGGCCGCGGGGGTCTACGAGCAGTACTTC.

This chain uses TRBV19 with TRBJ2-7; D possibly corresponds to TRBD1 (6 bases). The CDR3 contains 14 residues. CDR1 is LNHDA and CDR2 is SQIVND in the germline V gene (reference sequence). Trimming pared 5 bases from V and 0 bases from J, leaving 11 bases between. The CDR3 bases are TGTGCCAGTAGTGGACAGATATCCTCCTACGAGCAGTACTTC. Amino acid sequence: CASSGQISSYEQYF.

This chain uses TRBV9 with TRBJ1-1; the D is unclear. The CDR3 covers 14 residues. Trimming left V 0 bases short and J 1 base short, with 7 bases between. CDR1 is SGDLS, CDR2 YYNGEE, per germline. CDR3 in amino acids: CASSVVKGNTEAFF. CDR3 nucleotide sequence: TGTGCCAGCAGCGTAGTAAAAGGGAACACTGAAGCTTTCTTT.

This clone was observed a few times. This chain joins TRBV28 and TRBJ1-4; the D gene is possibly TRBD1 (5 bases). V was trimmed by 5 bases and J by 2 bases, leaving 12 bases between them. The germline V gene encodes CDR1 MDHEN and CDR2 SYDVKM. The CDR3 sequence is 15 residues long. This CDR3 reads CASSKLQGTNEKLFF. CDR3 coding DNA: TGTGCCAGCAGTAAGCTCCAGGGTACTAATGAAAAACTGTTTTTT. Complete variable domain (other parts from reference TRBV28 and TRBJ1-4): DVKVTQSSRYLVKRTGEKVFLECVQDMDHENMFWYRQDPGLGLRLIYFSYDVKMKEKGDIPEGYSVSREKKERFSLILESASTNQTSMYLCASSKLQGTNEKLFFGSGTQLSVL.

The J gene is TRBJ1-6, the V gene TRBV10-3; 7 bases line up with TRBD1. V lost 3 bases and J lost 7; bases outside the gene matches: 6. There are 15 residues in the CDR3. The germline V gene has CDR1 ENHRY and CDR2 SYGVKD. The DNA of the CDR3 is TGTGCCATCAGTGAACAGGGGTCTTGGAATTCACCCCTCCACTTT. Protein product: CAISEQGSWNSPLHF.